The 8 T cell receptor beta chains in this list originate from one sample, sequenced in a study of T-cell reconstitution after alpha-beta-depleted transplantation in children. Construction of the TCRbeta library involved unique molecular identifiers. TCRdb reprocessed the PCR reads via MiXCR and lists one record per CDR3 protein. Here the sample spans approximately 590,000 distinct CDR3 sequences, about 10% being singletons. The sample consisted of PBMCs from the stem cell graft donor, taken from the stem cell graft. These receptors originate from a human donor who donated a stem cell graft to a child with acute myeloid leukemia.

The chain uses TRBV6-4 and TRBJ2-1; D may match TRBD1 or TRBD2 (5 bases each). This CDR3 region has 13 residues. Germline V CDR1 and CDR2: MRHNA, SNTAGT. V was trimmed by 10 bases and J by 5 bases, leaving 15 bases between them. Written as DNA, the CDR3 is TGTGCCACCCCGGGACGGATTAACAATGAGCAGTTCTTC. Amino acids: CATPGRINNEQFF.

The chain combines TRBV7-3 with TRBJ1-1, with D possibly TRBD1 on 5 matching bases. The germline V and J ends were trimmed by 4 bases and 6 bases, with 15 bases remaining between them. CDR1 and CDR2 from the germline V gene are SGHTA and FQGTGA. The CDR3 sequence is 14 residues long. The CDR3 protein is CASSYRGGSAEAFF. The CDR3 region has the DNA TGTGCCAGCAGCTATCGTGGGGGGTCCGCTGAAGCTTTCTTT.

In its sample, this clonotype was seen once. The chain links TRBV7-2 to TRBJ2-7; D may be TRBD1 (5 bases). The germline V gene encodes CDR1 SGHTA and CDR2 FQGNSA. This CDR3 has 15 amino acids. Trimming removed 5 bases at V and 2 bases at J, with 16 bases between. CDR3 DNA: TGTGCCAGCAGCCGCAGGGATTTTATGGCCTACGAGCAGTACTTC. It translates to CASSRRDFMAYEQYF.

The CDR3 DNA reads as TGTGCCAGCAGCTATGATACCGGGACAGTTGTTACCGGGGAGCTGTTTTTT. It specifies CASSYDTGTVVTGELFF. The chain uses TRBV9 and TRBJ2-2, with TRBD1 matching over 7 bases. Germline V CDR1 and CDR2: SGDLS, YYNGEE. There are 17 residues in the CDR3. Losses at the gene ends were 4 bases for V and 5 bases for J; bases not matched to a gene: 14.

This clonotype was seen ten or more times. The J gene is TRBJ2-1, the V gene TRBV6-2 or TRBV6-3, with TRBD2 matching 9 bases. CDR1 and CDR2 (germline): MNHEY, SVGEGT. The CDR3 has 18 residues. Trimming at V came to 0 bases and at J to 0 bases, leaving 6 bases not matched to a gene. CDR3 coding DNA: TGTGCCAGCAGTTACTCGCCCCTAGCGGGAAGCTCCTACAATGAGCAGTTCTTC. Translating it yields CASSYSPLAGSSYNEQFF.

The J gene is TRBJ2-1, the V gene TRBV4-3; 10 positions match TRBD2. CDR1 and CDR2 from the germline V gene are LGHNA and YSLEER. With 4 bases clipped from V and 2 bases from J, the junction kept 8 bases outside the gene matches. This CDR3 has 17 residues. CDR3 bases: TGCGCCAGCAGCCGCGGGCCGGGGACTAGCGCCTACAATGAGCAGTTCTTC. Translating gives CASSRGPGTSAYNEQFF.

The CDR3 protein is CASSLGPRGTSGNTIYF. As DNA, the CDR3 is TGTGCCAGCAGCTTAGGACCAAGGGGGACATCTGGAAACACCATATATTTT. This sequence joins TRBV7-8 and TRBJ1-3; TRBD1 might be the D (6 bases). The germline V gene encodes CDR1 SGHVS and CDR2 FQNEAQ. Trimming pared 1 base from V and 1 base from J, leaving 14 bases between. This CDR3 region has 17 residues.

There are a few counts of this clonotype. This sequence joins TRBV7-9 and TRBJ2-1; TRBD2 agrees at 8 bases. Per the germline V gene, CDR1 is SEHNR and CDR2 is FQNEAQ (reference sequence). CDR3 size: 15 residues. Trimming cost V 1 base and J 6 bases; bases outside gene matches: 5. This CDR3 reads CASSLGAGGFNEQFF. The DNA of the CDR3 is TGTGCCAGCAGCTTAGGGGCGGGAGGCTTCAATGAGCAGTTCTTC.